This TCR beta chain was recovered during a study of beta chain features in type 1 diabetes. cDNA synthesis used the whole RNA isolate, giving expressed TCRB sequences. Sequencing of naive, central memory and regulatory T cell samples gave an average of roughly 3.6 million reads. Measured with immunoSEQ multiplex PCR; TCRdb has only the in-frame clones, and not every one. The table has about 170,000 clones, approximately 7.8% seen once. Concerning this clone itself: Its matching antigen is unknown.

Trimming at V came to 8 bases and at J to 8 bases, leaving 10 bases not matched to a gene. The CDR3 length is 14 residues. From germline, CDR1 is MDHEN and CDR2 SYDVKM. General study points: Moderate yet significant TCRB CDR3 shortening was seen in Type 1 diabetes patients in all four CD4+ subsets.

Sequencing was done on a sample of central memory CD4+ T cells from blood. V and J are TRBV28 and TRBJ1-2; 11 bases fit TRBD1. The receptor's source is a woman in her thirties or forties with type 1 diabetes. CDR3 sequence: CASQGTGGTGGYTF. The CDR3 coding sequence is TGTGCCAGCCAGGGGACAGGGGGGACGGGGGGCTACACCTTC.